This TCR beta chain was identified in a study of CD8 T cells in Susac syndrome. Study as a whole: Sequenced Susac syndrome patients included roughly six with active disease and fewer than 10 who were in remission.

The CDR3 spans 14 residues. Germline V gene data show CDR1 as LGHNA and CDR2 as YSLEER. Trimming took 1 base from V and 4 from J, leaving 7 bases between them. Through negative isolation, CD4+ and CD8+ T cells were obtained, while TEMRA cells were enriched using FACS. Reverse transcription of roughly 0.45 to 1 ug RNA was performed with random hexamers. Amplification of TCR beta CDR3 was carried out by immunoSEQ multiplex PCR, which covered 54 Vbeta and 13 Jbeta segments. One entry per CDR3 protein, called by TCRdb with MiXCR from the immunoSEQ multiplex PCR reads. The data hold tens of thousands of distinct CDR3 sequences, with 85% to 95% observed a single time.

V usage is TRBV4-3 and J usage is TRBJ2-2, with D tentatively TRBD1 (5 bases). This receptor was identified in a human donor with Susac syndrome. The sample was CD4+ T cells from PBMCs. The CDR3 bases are TGCGCCAGCAGCCAAGGGACAACCACCGGGGAGCTGTTTTTT. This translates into CASSQGTTTGELFF.